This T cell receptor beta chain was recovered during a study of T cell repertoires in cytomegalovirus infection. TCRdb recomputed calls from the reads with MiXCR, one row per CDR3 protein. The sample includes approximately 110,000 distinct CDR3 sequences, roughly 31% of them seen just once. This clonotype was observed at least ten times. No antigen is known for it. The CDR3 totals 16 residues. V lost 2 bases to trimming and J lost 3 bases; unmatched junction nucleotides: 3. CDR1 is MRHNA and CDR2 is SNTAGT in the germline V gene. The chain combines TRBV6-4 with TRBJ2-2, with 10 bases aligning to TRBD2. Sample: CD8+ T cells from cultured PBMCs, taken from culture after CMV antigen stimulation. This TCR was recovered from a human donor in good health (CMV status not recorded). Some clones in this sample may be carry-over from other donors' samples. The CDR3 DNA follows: TGTGCCAGCAGTGACGCAACTAGCGGGGACACCGGGGAGCTGTTTTTT. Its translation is CASSDATSGDTGELFF.